Listed below are T cell receptor beta chains from one sample, sequenced in a study of shared clonotypes between healthy human individuals. The table came from immunoSEQ multiplex PCR; TCRdb's copy has only in-frame clones and leaves some out. The sample holds about 980,000 clones, 76% seen once. Sequenced: memory CD4+ T cells sorted from blood. The source of these receptors is a man younger than 35 in good health. Both conserved end residues are part of each CDR3. A D gene is named only where the DNA matches it firmly. Size values are once, few and many counts, or a class for expanded clones, and some rows have none.

size	D	V	J	DNA	CDR3
-	-	TRBV7-3	TRBJ2-1	TGTGCCAGCAGCTTAAATTCCCAGGGCTCCTACAATGAGCAGTTCTTC	CASSLNSQGSYNEQFF
-	-	TRBV6-6	TRBJ1-5	TGTGCCAGCAGTTACATCGGGGGAATTGGCAATCAGCCCCAGCATTTT	CASSYIGGIGNQPQHF
-	-	TRBV28	TRBJ2-2	TGTGCCAGCAGTTTAAGGCAGTTAGGCACCGGGGAGCTGTTTTTT	CASSLRQLGTGELFF
once	-	TRBV5-4	TRBJ1-2	TGTGCCAGCAGCTTGGAAGTCGCAGGGGCCGGGTATGGCTACACCTTC	CASSLEVAGAGYGYTF
many	-	TRBV5-4	TRBJ2-5	TGTGCCAGCAGCCCGACTAGTCCCGAGACCCAGTACTTC	CASSPTSPETQYF
-	-	TRBV7-2	TRBJ2-7	TGTGCCAGCAGCCGTGGACGGTCCTACGAGCAGTACTTC	CASSRGRSYEQYF
-	-	TRBV18	TRBJ2-4	TGTGCCAGTTCCGACGGGTCAAACATTCAGTACTTC	CASSDGSNIQYF
-	TRBD2	TRBV5-1	TRBJ2-1	TGCGCCAGCAGCTGGGGGACTAGCGGGACCAACCCGAATGAGCAGTTCTTC	CASSWGTSGTNPNEQFF
once	TRBD1	TRBV7-9	TRBJ2-1	TGTGCCAGCAGCACCGGGACAGGCGACTACAATGAGCAGTTCTTC	CASSTGTGDYNEQFF
-	-	TRBV12-5	TRBJ1-3	TGTGCTAGTGCCGCGACAGGAAGTGGAAACACCATATATTTT	CASAATGSGNTIYF
-	-	TRBV6-1	TRBJ1-5	TGTGCCAGCAGTGAAAGTATTATACACAGGGCAAGTGGGCAGCCCCAGCATTTT	CASSESIIHRASGQPQHF
-	-	TRBV19	TRBJ1-1	TGTGCCAGTAGTATCCCAACAACGGGCAACACTGAAGCTTTCTTT	CASSIPTTGNTEAFF
-	-	TRBV23-1	TRBJ1-1	TGCGCCAGCAATCCAACCCGGCCGAACACTGAAGCTTTCTTT	CASNPTRPNTEAFF
many	TRBD2	TRBV29-1	TRBJ2-5	TGCAGCGTAGCGGGAGTAGGGGAGACCCAGTACTTC	CSVAGVGETQYF
-	TRBD2	TRBV4-3	TRBJ2-1	TGCGCCAGCAGCCAGCTAGCGGGAGGCTCTGAGCAGTTCTTC	CASSQLAGGSEQFF
few	-	TRBV19	TRBJ1-1	TGTGCCAGTAGTATCATGGGATTCAATGAAGCTTTCTTT	CASSIMGFNEAFF
-	TRBD1	TRBV5-4	TRBJ1-6	TGTGCCAGCAGCTTGGGTGGGACAGGAGTTTCACCCCTCCACTTT	CASSLGGTGVSPLHF
-	-	TRBV7-9	TRBJ2-5	TGTGCCAGCAGCCCCCGGGCAGGGGGGAAACAAGAGACCCAGTACTTC	CASSPRAGGKQETQYF
few	TRBD1	TRBV6-1	TRBJ2-7	TGTGCCAGCACAGGACAGGGAAGATCCTACGAGCAGTACTTC	CASTGQGRSYEQYF
-	-	TRBV9	TRBJ1-1	TGTGCCAGCAGCGTAGAAAGAGGGACTGAAGCTTTCTTT	CASSVERGTEAFF
-	-	TRBV19	TRBJ2-2	TGTGCCAGTAAAGGATCCTCCAGCACCGGGGAGCTGTTTTTT	CASKGSSSTGELFF
-	-	TRBV28	TRBJ1-5	TGTGCCAGCAGTGGCGACCTAGGGACGGCCTATAGCAATCAGCCCCAGCATTTT	CASSGDLGTAYSNQPQHF